The 17 T cell receptor beta chains below all came from one sample that was sequenced in a study of OX40 agonist ivuxolimab in advanced cancers. Assay used: immunoSEQ multiplex PCR; TCRdb lists only in-frame clones, some missing. The sample lists 20,000 to 25,000 clones, more than 75% seen once, with roughly 34% in the top ten. Sequencing was performed on CD4+ or CD8+ T cells sorted from blood, taken in a trial of the OX40 agonist ivuxolimab. These receptors came from an adult with an advanced solid tumor such as melanoma, head and neck, liver or kidney cancer.

The chain couples TRBV2 to TRBJ1-4; D may be TRBD1 (5 bases). V lost 5 bases to trimming and J lost 0 bases, with 16 bases between them. The CDR3 has 17 residues. Germline CDR1 SNHLY, CDR2 FYNNEI. This chain's CDR3 is CASSFLRAPTTNEKLFF. The CDR3 nucleotides read TGTGCCAGCAGTTTTCTCAGGGCCCCCACAACTAATGAAAAACTGTTTTTT.

CDR3 in DNA: TGTGCCAGCAGTTTATCGCCAGGGCCGTCCTACGAGCAGTACTTC. This translates into CASSLSPGPSYEQYF. The chain uses TRBV27 and TRBJ2-7, with D possibly being TRBD1 (5 bases). Germline V gene lookup returns CDR1 MNHEY and CDR2 SMNVEV (reference sequence). The CDR3 spans 15 residues. With 0 bases removed from V and 1 base from J, the gap between germline ends came to 10 bases.

The chain carries TRBV5-8 and TRBJ2-2, with 9 bases identical to TRBD2. This CDR3 region has 16 residues. The germline gives CDR1 SGHTS, CDR2 YDEGEE. After removal of 0 bases from V and 0 bases from J, the junction contained 0 bases not matched to a gene. The CDR3: CASSLGTSANTGELFF. The CDR3 DNA is TGTGCCAGCAGCTTGGGGACTAGCGCGAACACCGGGGAGCTGTTTTTT.

The chain is built from TRBV4-1 and TRBJ2-7; D possibly matches TRBD1 or TRBD2 (6 bases each). Trimming shortened V by 0 bases and J by 2 bases, and 11 bases separated the two germline ends. Per germline, CDR1 MGHRA and CDR2 YSYEKL. The CDR3 is 15 amino acids. The CDR3 nucleotides are TGCGCCAGCAGCCAAGAGGGGGGCCTGGCCTACGAGCAGTACTTC. The encoded protein is CASSQEGGLAYEQYF.

The chain carries TRBV5-1 and TRBJ2-4, with D unclear. Per germline, CDR1 SGHRS and CDR2 YFSETQ. This CDR3 is built from 16 residues. Trimming removed 4 bases from V and 0 bases from J, with 14 bases in between. CDR3 DNA: TGCGCCAGCAGCCCCCGCACAGCTTTAGCCAAAAACATTCAGTACTTC. This sequence encodes CASSPRTALAKNIQYF.

The chain carries TRBV30 and TRBJ1-2; possible D gene TRBD1, 5 bases. Germline loops: CDR1 GTSNPN, CDR2 SVGIG (reference sequence). This CDR3 has 16 residues. The germline V and J ends were trimmed by 2 bases and 7 bases, with 23 bases remaining between them. CDR3 loop: CAWSPTGTLKLSGYTF. CDR3 in DNA: TGTGCCTGGAGTCCAACCGGGACCTTAAAACTCTCTGGCTACACCTTC. Combining the CDR3 with reference TRBV30 and TRBJ1-2 gives the whole variable domain SQTIHQWPATLVQPVGSPLSLECTVEGTSNPNLYWYRQAAGRGLQLLFYSVGIGQISSEVPQNLSASRPQDRQFILSSKKLLLSDSGFYLCAWSPTGTLKLSGYTFGSGTRLTVV.

The chain joins TRBV5-6 to TRBJ1-6, with TRBD1 as a possible D gene (5 bases). CDR1 SGHDT and CDR2 YYEEEE come from the germline V gene. This CDR3 is 18 amino acids long. Between the trimmed V and J ends, which lost 3 bases and 1 base, there was a span of 17 bases. The CDR3 DNA reads TGTGCCAGCAGCTCCAGGGATAAGGCAAGGTCCTATAATTCACCCCTCCACTTT. Translating gives CASSSRDKARSYNSPLHF.

The rearrangement links TRBV7-2 to TRBJ2-3; D is perhaps TRBD2 (6 bases). This CDR3 is 17 amino acids long. The germline V gene encodes CDR1 SGHTA and CDR2 FQGNSA. V lost 2 bases and J lost 1, with 16 bases in between. CDR3 DNA sequence: TGTGCCAGCAGCTTATTCTCGTGGGAGGCTGGCACAGATACGCAGTATTTT. Amino acids: CASSLFSWEAGTDTQYF.

This rearrangement joins TRBV15 to TRBJ1-4, with a possible D match to TRBD1 (6 bases). From germline, CDR1 is LNHNV and CDR2 YYDKDF (reference sequence). The CDR3 is made up of 13 amino acids. V lost 8 bases to trimming and J lost 3 bases, with 10 bases between them. The CDR3 protein is CATQQGANEKLFF. CDR3 sequence (DNA): TGTGCCACCCAACAGGGAGCTAATGAAAAACTGTTTTTT.

This clone was observed a few times. J is TRBJ2-7 and V is TRBV5-1; no clear D gene. Trimming shortened V by 0 bases and J by 2 bases, and 9 bases separated the two germline ends. This CDR3 contains 14 residues. Germline V gene data show CDR1 as SGHRS and CDR2 as YFSETQ. The CDR3 protein is CASSLVQATYEQYF. DNA for the CDR3: TGCGCCAGCAGCTTGGTCCAGGCCACCTACGAGCAGTACTTC.

The gene calls are TRBV18 and TRBJ2-3; a possible D gene is TRBD2 (5 bases). Germline-derived CDR1 and CDR2 are KGHSH and LQKENI. This CDR3 region has 15 residues. The ends were cut back, 2 bases at V and 5 bases at J, with 14 bases in the middle. CDR3 residues: CASSPVAGAGDTQYF. CDR3 bases: TGTGCCAGCTCACCAGTGGCGGGCGCCGGAGATACGCAGTATTTT.

The chain employs TRBV27 and TRBJ2-7; perhaps TRBD2 as D (5 bases). Germline assignment: CDR1 MNHEY and CDR2 SMNVEV (reference sequence). The V end lost 5 bases, the J end lost 0 bases, and 8 bases lay between the germline ends. The CDR3 runs 13 residues. The chain's CDR3 is CASSTGSSYEQYF. For the CDR3, the DNA is TGTGCCAGCAGTACGGGAAGCTCCTACGAGCAGTACTTC.

The chain combines TRBV9 with TRBJ2-1; TRBD2 agrees at 8 bases. Germline V gives CDR1 SGDLS, CDR2 YYNGEE. The CDR3 is 16 residues long. The junction had 5 bases not matched to a gene; V was cut back by 2 bases and J by 1 base. CDR3 sequence reads: CASSVSSGGSYNEQFF. CDR3 DNA: TGTGCCAGCAGCGTTTCCAGCGGGGGATCCTACAATGAGCAGTTCTTC.

The chain combines TRBV14 with TRBJ2-1; D gene unclear. V was trimmed by 5 bases and J by 10 bases, leaving 9 bases between them. The CDR3 extends over 11 amino acids. The germline V gene has CDR1 SGHDN and CDR2 FVKESK. The CDR3 here is CASSGPGEQFF. The DNA of the CDR3 is TGTGCCAGCAGCGGACCAGGAGAGCAGTTCTTC.

This rearrangement joins TRBV6-5 to TRBJ2-7; D may be TRBD2 (5 bases). The germline CDR1 and CDR2 sequences are MNHEY and SVGAGI. V lost 2 bases and J 2 bases, leaving 13 bases between the germline ends. The CDR3 consists of 15 residues. The CDR3 protein is CASSYDGSDPYEQYF. CDR3 in DNA: TGTGCCAGCAGTTACGATGGTAGCGATCCCTACGAGCAGTACTTC.

With respect to this clone: Compared with germline, one end of the junction differs, possibly owing to a read error. This chain uses TRBV7-9 with TRBJ1-5; D call uncertain. Germline lookup yields CDR1 SEHNR and CDR2 FQNEAQ (reference sequence). This CDR3 is built from 14 residues. Here the CDR3 reads CASSLAAGDQPQHF. The DNA for the CDR3 is TGTGCCAGCAGCCTAGCCGCGGGTGATCAGCCCCAGCATTTT.

The rearrangement uses TRBV28 and TRBJ1-2; the D gene is possibly TRBD1 (6 bases). Germline V gene sequence: CDR1 MDHEN, CDR2 SYDVKM. This CDR3 is 16 amino acids long. The V end was cut by 5 bases, the J end by 1 base, with 17 bases between. The CDR3 nucleotides read TGTGCCAGCAGTCCCGGGACACTAGATGTTAACTATGGCTACACCTTC. It codes for CASSPGTLDVNYGYTF.